Each of the 17 T cell receptor beta chains below was sequenced from the same sample in a study of T cells in Graves' hyperthyroidism and ophthalmopathy. TCR beta CDR3 regions were amplified from RNA. The primer set for the first-round RT-PCR of the TCR CDR3 was HTBI. Using its own MiXCR run on the multiplex PCR reads, TCRdb lists one record per CDR3 protein. Of about 160,000 distinct CDR3 sequences listed, less than 10% are singletons. The specimen sequenced was blood. The source is a woman younger than 35 with Graves' hyperthyroidism that later progressed to Graves' ophthalmopathy.

This clonotype came up many times. The chain joins TRBV4-1 to TRBJ2-5, with TRBD1 as a possible D gene (6 bases). The length of the CDR3 is 14 residues. Trimming left V 4 bases short and J 5 bases short, with 14 bases between. The germline V gene encodes CDR1 MGHRA and CDR2 YSYEKL. The DNA of the CDR3 is TGCGCCAGCAGCCCTCGACAGGTGGGGGAGACCCAGTACTTC. This codes for CASSPRQVGETQYF.

This clonotype was picked up many times. The rearrangement uses TRBV6-1 and TRBJ2-1; possibly TRBD2 for D (6 bases). V lost 5 bases and J 10 bases, leaving 15 bases between the germline ends. Looked up from germline, CDR1 is MNHNS and CDR2 is SASEGT. The CDR3 contains 13 residues. CDR3 residues: CASSQSRGGEQFF. In nucleotides, the CDR3 is TGTGCCAGCAGTCAATCTCGAGGAGGGGAGCAGTTCTTC.

This clonotype was seen only a few times. The chain recombines TRBV7-3 with TRBJ2-1; no reliable D call. This CDR3 is built from 14 residues. From germline, CDR1 is SGHTA and CDR2 FQGTGA. V was cut by 5 bases and J by 6 bases, with 14 bases left in between. The CDR3 here is CASSTHKGSNEQFF. The CDR3 coding sequence is TGTGCCAGCAGCACCCATAAGGGTAGCAATGAGCAGTTCTTC.

This clonotype was counted only a few times. The chain is built from TRBV3-1 and TRBJ2-4, with 13 positions matching TRBD2. In germline, CDR1 is LGHDT, CDR2 YNNKEL (reference sequence). V lost 3 bases and J lost 2; bases outside the gene matches: 4. The CDR3 is made up of 17 amino acids. Written as DNA, the CDR3 is TGTGCCAGCAGCCACTTACTAGCGGGAGGGCCCAAAAACATTCAGTACTTC. The encoded protein is CASSHLLAGGPKNIQYF.

At least ten counts were recorded for this clonotype. V gene TRBV14 combines with J gene TRBJ2-5, with 11 nucleotides matching TRBD1. CDR3 size: 13 residues. The ends lost 4 bases at V and 7 bases at J; junction bases unmatched: 2. The germline CDR1 and CDR2 sequences are SGHDN and FVKESK. CDR3 DNA: TGTGCCAGCAGCCTCGGACAGGGGGCGACCCAGTACTTC. Amino acids: CASSLGQGATQYF.

This clonotype showed up many times. This chain uses TRBV6-1 with TRBJ2-7; no clear D gene. The CDR3 sequence is 11 residues long. V shed 2 bases and J shed 2 bases, with 1 base lying between them. The germline CDR1 and CDR2 sequences are MNHNS and SASEGT. The CDR3 sequence: CASSETYEQYF. CDR3 bases: TGTGCCAGCAGTGAAACCTACGAGCAGTACTTC.

The table lists this clonotype with a few counts. The CDR3 DNA reads as TGTGCCAGTAGTGACGGCGGCGGCCCCTACGAGCAGTACTTC. Encoded protein: CASSDGGGPYEQYF. The V and J genes are TRBV19 and TRBJ2-7; D is ambiguous. V lost 5 bases to trimming and J lost 2 bases, with 13 bases between them. The CDR3 has 14 amino acids. CDR1 is LNHDA, CDR2 SQIVND, per germline (reference sequence).

In its sample, this clonotype was seen many times. The chain employs TRBV20-1 and TRBJ2-7; possibly TRBD1 for D (6 bases). The germline V gene encodes CDR1 DFQATT and CDR2 SNEGSKA (reference sequence). V lost 8 bases to trimming and J lost 2 bases, with 13 bases between them. The CDR3 runs 12 residues. The CDR3 reads CSPGTRTYEQYF. Written as DNA, the CDR3 is TGCAGTCCCGGGACACGGACCTACGAGCAGTACTTC.

This clonotype occurred many times. The chain combines TRBV7-3 with TRBJ2-1; 13 bases match TRBD2. CDR1 is SGHTA, CDR2 FQGTGA, per germline. The length of the CDR3 is 16 residues. Germline trimming cut 6 bases from V and 5 bases from J; bases unmatched to any gene: 7. As DNA, the CDR3 is TGTGCCAGCAGTATCCCCGGGACTAGCGGGAACAATGAGCAGTTCTTC. It yields the protein CASSIPGTSGNNEQFF.

This clonotype showed up just a few times. Germline is not matched at one junction end, which may reflect a read error. The V and J genes are TRBV2 and TRBJ2-1; D perhaps matches TRBD2 (6 bases). CDR1 is SNHLY and CDR2 is FYNNEI in the germline V gene. The CDR3 totals 15 residues. The CDR3 region is CASSEAGSLTTEQFF. CDR3 in DNA: TGTGCCAGCAGCGAAGCCGGGAGTTTAACTACGGAGCAGTTCTTC. The variable domain in full, with the rest retrieved from reference TRBV2 and TRBJ2-1, is EPEVTQTPSHQVTQMGQEVILRCVPISNHLYFYWYRQILGQKVEFLVSFYNNEISEKSEIFDDQFSVERPDGSNFTLKIRSTKLEDSAMYFCASSEAGSLTTEQFFGPGTRLTVL.

The gene calls are TRBV6-6 and TRBJ1-3, with D possibly matching TRBD1 (5 bases). Trimming left V 0 bases short and J 1 base short, with 19 bases between. The CDR3 is 19 amino acids. Per germline, CDR1 MNHNY and CDR2 SVGAGI (reference sequence). The CDR3 bases are TGTGCCAGCAGTTACTCACTTCCGGGACTCAGATCTTCTGGAAACACCATATATTTT. The encoded protein is CASSYSLPGLRSSGNTIYF.

On this clonotype: This clone may be a read error of a much larger clone one base away. This rearrangement joins TRBV20-1 to TRBJ2-3, with 12 bases identical to TRBD2. The CDR3 is made up of 13 amino acids. Per germline, CDR1 DFQATT and CDR2 SNEGSKA (reference sequence). The junction had 3 bases not matched to a gene; V was cut back by 4 bases and J by 7 bases. The CDR3 sequence: CSATTSGRNTQYF. The CDR3 DNA is TGCAGTGCTACAACTAGCGGGAGGAATACGCAGTATTTT.

This clonotype was observed a few times. A much larger clone is a single base away; this may be a read error. The V and J genes are TRBV28 and TRBJ2-7; TRBD1 agrees at 8 bases. V was pared by 5 bases and J by 2 bases, with 11 bases of the junction left unmatched. CDR3 length equals 16 residues. The V gene's germline CDR1 is MDHEN and CDR2 SYDVKM. For the CDR3, the DNA is TGTGCCAGCAGTCCTGGGGGACAGGATAGAGCCTACGAGCAGTACTTC. Its translation is CASSPGGQDRAYEQYF.

This clonotype was picked up many times. The gene calls are TRBV29-1 and TRBJ2-3; D call uncertain. The ends were cut back, 7 bases at V and 7 bases at J, with 9 bases in the middle. Germline V lookup: CDR1 SQVTM, CDR2 ANQGSEA. The CDR3 runs 10 residues. The CDR3 DNA sequence: TGCAGCGCCTTGGTACATACGCAGTATTTT. This gives the protein CSALVHTQYF.

This clonotype was counted a few times. CDR3 nucleotide sequence: TGTGCCAGCAGCCCGTCCCTCGGACAGCAAGAGACCCAGTACTTC. This gives the protein CASSPSLGQQETQYF. The rearrangement links TRBV7-9 to TRBJ2-5, with D perhaps matching TRBD1 (6 bases). V gave up 5 bases and J gave up 2 bases, with 15 bases separating them. From germline, CDR1 is SEHNR and CDR2 FQNEAQ (reference sequence). This CDR3 region has 15 residues.

This clonotype was seen many times. The chain employs TRBV2 and TRBJ1-3, with D hard to call. CDR1 is SNHLY, CDR2 FYNNEI, per germline. The CDR3 sequence is 15 residues long. Trimming took off 4 bases at V and 0 bases at J, with 10 bases between the two ends. Written as DNA, the CDR3 is TGTGCCAGCAGTGTCGGGCGCATCTCTGGAAACACCATATATTTT. Its protein product is CASSVGRISGNTIYF. Looking up the rest from reference TRBV2 and TRBJ1-3 gives the full variable domain: EPEVTQTPSHQVTQMGQEVILRCVPISNHLYFYWYRQILGQKVEFLVSFYNNEISEKSEIFDDQFSVERPDGSNFTLKIRSTKLEDSAMYFCASSVGRISGNTIYFGEGSWLTVV.

This clonotype was counted ten times or more. This rearrangement joins TRBV28 to TRBJ2-5, with 11 bases aligning to TRBD1. In germline, CDR1 is MDHEN, CDR2 SYDVKM. The CDR3 is made up of 16 amino acids. V lost 4 bases and J lost 4; bases outside the gene matches: 8. In nucleotides, the CDR3 is TGTGCCAGCAGTTCGAGGACAGGGGGCTGGGGAGAGACCCAGTACTTC. This encodes CASSSRTGGWGETQYF.